This T cell receptor beta chain was found in a study of molecular identifiers for immune sequencing clone quantification. Study-wide background: Five portions were made in replicates from RNA of approximately 20,000 or 98,000 naive CD8 cells, and four underwent sequencing.

CDR1 SGHVS and CDR2 FNYEAQ come from the germline V gene. The CDR3 runs to 14 residues. To note about this clonotype: Its antigen is unidentified. Mismatch with germline at one junction end may stem from a read error.

The study, taken as a whole, reports: Sizes of highly expanded clones could be underestimated through identical TCRs sharing a barcode. It was shown that clones above 20 RNA copies held over 98% of effector molecules, but under 1% in naive cells.

The use of previously described methods and listed TCR primers produced the bulk TCR libraries. Each CDR3 protein gets one entry after TCRdb re-called the PCR reads with MiXCR. The sample shows 85,000 to 120,000 distinct CDR3 sequences, less than 35% of them seen only once. The chain has TRBV7-6 and TRBJ1-4; no firm D call. The TCR originated in a human donor in good health. Some libraries in this study had Jurkat cell RNA spiked in. The sample taken for sequencing was naive CD8+ T cells from blood, with Jurkat cell RNA spiked in. As for subset: FACS-sorted CD8+CD4-CCR7+CD45RA+ naive T cells. The CDR3, as DNA: TGTGCCAGCAGCTTAACCAGAACTAAAGAAAAACTGTTTTTT. Amino acids: CASSLTRTKEKLFF.